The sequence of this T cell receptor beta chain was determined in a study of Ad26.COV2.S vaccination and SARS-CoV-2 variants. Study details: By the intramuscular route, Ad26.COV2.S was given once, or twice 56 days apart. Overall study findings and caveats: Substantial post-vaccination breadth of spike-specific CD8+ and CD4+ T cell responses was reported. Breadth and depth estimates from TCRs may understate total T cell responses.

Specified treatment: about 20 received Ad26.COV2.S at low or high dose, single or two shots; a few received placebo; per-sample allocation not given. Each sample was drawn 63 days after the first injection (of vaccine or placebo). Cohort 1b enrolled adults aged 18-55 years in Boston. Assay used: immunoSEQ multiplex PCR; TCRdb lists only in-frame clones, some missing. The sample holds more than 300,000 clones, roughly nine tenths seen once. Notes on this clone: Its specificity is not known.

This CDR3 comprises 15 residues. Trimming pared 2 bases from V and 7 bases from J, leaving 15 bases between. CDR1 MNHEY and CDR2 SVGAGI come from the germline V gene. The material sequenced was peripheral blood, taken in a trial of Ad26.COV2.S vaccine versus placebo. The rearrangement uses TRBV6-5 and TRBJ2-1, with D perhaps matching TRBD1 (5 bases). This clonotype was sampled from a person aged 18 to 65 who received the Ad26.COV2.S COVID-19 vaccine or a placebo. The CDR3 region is CASSYGQGLENEQFF. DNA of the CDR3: TGTGCCAGCAGTTACGGGCAGGGCCTTGAGAATGAGCAGTTCTTC.